The T cell receptor beta chain under discussion was sequenced for a study of T cell clonotyping in hematopoietic cell transplantation. Concerning this clone: This specimen includes other DNA sequences encoding the same CDR3.

Sequencing used immunoSEQ multiplex PCR; TCRdb keeps in-frame clones, though not all of them. Among approximately 41,000 clones listed, 95% were seen once. Germline CDR1 is LNHDA and CDR2 is SQIVND (reference sequence). The CDR3 has 13 residues. Trimming took 5 bases from V and 0 from J, leaving 8 bases between them. The clonotype was recovered from a man under 40 in good health. Some clones in this sample may be carry-over from other donors' samples. Material: peripheral blood mononuclear cells. The chain has TRBV19 and TRBJ2-7; tentative D call: TRBD1 (6 bases). In DNA form, the CDR3 reads TGTGCCAGTAGTCTGGACAGCTCCTACGAGCAGTACTTC. Protein: CASSLDSSYEQYF.